This T cell receptor (beta chain) stems from a study of beta chain features in type 1 diabetes. The CDR3 has 15 amino acids. This clone has only a few counts. Its target is not known. Using CD45RO/CCR7/CD25/CD127/CD95/CD27, CD4+ naive, central memory, regulatory and stem cell-like memory cells were sorted. Broader study findings: All four CD4+ subsets of Type 1 diabetes patients contained TCRB CDR3s that were moderately but significantly shorter.

Since all of the isolated RNA was reverse transcribed, expressed TCRB transcripts were what got sequenced. Naive, central memory and regulatory T cell samples produced a mean of about 4 million reads. This table comes from immunoSEQ multiplex PCR, and its TCRdb copy is limited to in-frame clones, with some not included. The repertoire holds a few hundred thousand clones, roughly 12% seen once, with 0.0095% to 0.012% in the top ten. Material for sequencing was naive CD4+ T cells from blood. The TCR was taken from a woman aged 18-29 years with type 1 diabetes. The chain is built from TRBV21-1 and TRBJ2-7; the table's D call, TRBD1, was not checked against the DNA. TRBV21-1 is designated a pseudogene. The CDR3 loop reads CASSKGGADRVGQYF. The CDR3 DNA is TGTGCCAGCAGCAAAGGGGGAGCTGACAGGGTGGGGCAGTACTTC.